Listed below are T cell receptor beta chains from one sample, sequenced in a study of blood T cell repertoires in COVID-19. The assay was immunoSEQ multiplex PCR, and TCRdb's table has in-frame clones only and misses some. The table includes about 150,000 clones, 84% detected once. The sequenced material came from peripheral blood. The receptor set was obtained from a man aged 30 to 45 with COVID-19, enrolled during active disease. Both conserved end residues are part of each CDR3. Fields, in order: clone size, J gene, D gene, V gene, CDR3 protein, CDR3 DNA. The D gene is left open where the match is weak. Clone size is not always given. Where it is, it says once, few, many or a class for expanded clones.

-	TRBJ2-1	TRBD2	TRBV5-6	CASSPQGLASHEQFF	TGTGCCAGCAGCCCCCAAGGACTAGCGTCCCATGAGCAGTTCTTC
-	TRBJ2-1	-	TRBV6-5	CATRQNSYNEQFF	TGTGCCACGAGACAGAACTCCTACAATGAGCAGTTCTTC
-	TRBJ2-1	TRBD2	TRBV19	CATSGRGRNYNEQFF	TGTGCTACGAGCGGGAGGGGGAGAAACTACAATGAGCAGTTCTTC
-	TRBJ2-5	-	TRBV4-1	CASSRGGGPVGETQYF	TGCGCCAGCAGCCGAGGTGGGGGCCCGGTCGGAGAGACCCAGTACTTC
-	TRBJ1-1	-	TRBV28	CASSSLIWAPNTEAFF	TGTGCCAGCAGTTCCCTGATTTGGGCGCCGAACACTGAAGCTTTCTTT
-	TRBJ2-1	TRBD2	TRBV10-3	CAISESNLAALNEQFF	TGTGCCATCAGTGAGTCGAACCTAGCGGCCCTGAATGAGCAGTTCTTC
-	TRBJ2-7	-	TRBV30	CAWSDDTSYEQYF	TGTGCCTGGAGTGACGACACCTCCTACGAGCAGTACTTC
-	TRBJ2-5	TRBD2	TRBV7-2	CASSFNPAGGETQYF	TGTGCCAGCAGCTTCAACCCAGCGGGAGGTGAGACCCAGTACTTC
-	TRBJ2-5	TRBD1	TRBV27	CASSSTYRGETQYF	TGTGCCAGCAGTTCAACATACAGGGGAGAGACCCAGTACTTC
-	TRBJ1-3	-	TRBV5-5	CASTDGQRRISGNTIYF	TGTGCCAGCACCGACGGACAGCGTCGGATCTCTGGAAACACCATATATTTT
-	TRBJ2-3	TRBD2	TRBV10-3	CAIRPGLAGAADTQYF	TGTGCCATCAGGCCGGGACTAGCGGGAGCTGCAGATACGCAGTATTTT
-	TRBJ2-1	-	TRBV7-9	CASSAQTGLRDEQFF	TGTGCCAGCAGTGCCCAGACAGGCCTTAGAGATGAGCAGTTCTTC
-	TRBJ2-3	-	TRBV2	CASSDHSGNGVDTQYF	TGTGCCAGCAGTGATCATTCCGGGAACGGCGTGGATACGCAGTATTTT
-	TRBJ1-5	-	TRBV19	CASGQYNQPQHF	TGTGCCAGTGGACAGTACAATCAGCCCCAGCATTTT
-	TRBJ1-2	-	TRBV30	CAWTNGGIVYGYTF	TGTGCCTGGACCAACGGGGGGATTGTGTATGGCTACACCTTC
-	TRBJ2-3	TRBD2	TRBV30	CAWSATRTSGFTDTQYF	TGTGCCTGGAGTGCTACCCGGACTAGCGGGTTCACAGATACGCAGTATTTT
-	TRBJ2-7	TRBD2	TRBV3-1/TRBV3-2	CASSFSALAGYEQYF	TGTGCCAGCAGCTTCAGCGCGCTAGCGGGATACGAGCAGTACTTC
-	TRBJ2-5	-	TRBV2	CASNDGGAVKETQYF	TGTGCCAGCAACGATGGGGGGGCGGTGAAAGAGACCCAGTACTTC
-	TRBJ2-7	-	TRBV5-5	CASSSVGAGEQYF	TGTGCCAGCAGCTCCGTGGGCGCTGGGGAGCAGTACTTC
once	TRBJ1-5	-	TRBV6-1	CASSEGWGRDSNQPQHF	TGTGCCAGCAGTGAGGGCTGGGGTCGGGATAGCAATCAGCCCCAGCATTTT
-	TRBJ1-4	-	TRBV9	CASSVGTVRVEKLFF	TGTGCCAGCAGCGTCGGAACGGTTCGGGTTGAAAAACTGTTTTTT
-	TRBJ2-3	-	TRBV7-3	CASSEGADTQYF	TGTGCCAGCAGCGAGGGGGCAGATACGCAGTATTTT
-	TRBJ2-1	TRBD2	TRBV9	CASSVSSGGKYNEQFF	TGTGCCAGCAGCGTATCTAGCGGGGGAAAATACAATGAGCAGTTCTTC
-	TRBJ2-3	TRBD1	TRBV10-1	CASSERQGVTDTQYF	TGCGCCAGCAGTGAAAGACAGGGGGTCACAGATACGCAGTATTTT
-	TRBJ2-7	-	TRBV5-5	CASSFGQGIREQYF	TGTGCCAGCAGCTTCGGGCAGGGAATAAGAGAGCAGTACTTC
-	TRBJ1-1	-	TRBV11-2	CASSLGGENTEAFF	TGTGCCAGCAGCTTAGGAGGCGAGAACACTGAAGCTTTCTTT
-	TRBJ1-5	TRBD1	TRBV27	CASSLGTGHQPQHF	TGTGCCAGCAGTTTAGGGACAGGGCATCAGCCCCAGCATTTT
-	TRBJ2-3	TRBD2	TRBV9	CASSPRLASTQYF	TGTGCCAGCAGCCCCCGACTAGCGAGTACGCAGTATTTT
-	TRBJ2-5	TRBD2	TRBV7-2	CASSLPGTSGLGGTQYF	TGTGCCAGCAGCTTGCCCGGGACTAGCGGACTCGGAGGAACCCAGTACTTC
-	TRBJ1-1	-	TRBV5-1	CASSFQAPENTEAFF	TGCGCCAGCAGCTTTCAAGCCCCTGAGAACACTGAAGCTTTCTTT
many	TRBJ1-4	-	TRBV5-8	CASSLDQEAWKEKLFF	TGTGCCAGCAGCTTGGATCAGGAGGCCTGGAAGGAAAAACTGTTTTTT
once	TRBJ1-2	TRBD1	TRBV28	CASSLWERGLIYGYTF	TGTGCCAGCAGTTTATGGGAGAGGGGGCTTATCTATGGCTACACCTTC
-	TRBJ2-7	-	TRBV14	CASSHVPTYEQYF	TGTGCCAGCAGCCATGTCCCTACCTACGAGCAGTACTTC
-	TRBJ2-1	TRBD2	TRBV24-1	CATSSLGAGLLNEQFF	TGTGCCACCAGTTCTTTAGGAGCGGGACTCCTCAATGAGCAGTTCTTC
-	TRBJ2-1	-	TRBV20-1	CSAGHNEQFF	TGCAGTGCTGGCCACAATGAGCAGTTCTTC
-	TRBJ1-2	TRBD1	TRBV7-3	CASSLGTGDGYTF	TGTGCCAGCAGCCTAGGGACAGGGGACGGCTACACCTTC
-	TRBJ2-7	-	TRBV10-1	CASSESMEPYYEQYF	TGCGCCAGCAGTGAGTCGATGGAGCCTTACTACGAGCAGTACTTC
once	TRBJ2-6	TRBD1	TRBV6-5	CASSYTGGSGANVLTF	TGTGCCAGCAGTTACACAGGGGGCTCTGGGGCCAACGTCCTGACTTTC
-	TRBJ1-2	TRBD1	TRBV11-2	CASSLGQGKQNYGYTF	TGTGCCAGCAGCTTAGGACAGGGTAAGCAAAACTATGGCTACACCTTC
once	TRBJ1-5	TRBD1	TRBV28	CASSFRGQGSSNQPQHF	TGTGCCAGCAGTTTCAGGGGACAGGGGAGTAGCAATCAGCCCCAGCATTTT